The entry below describes one T cell receptor beta chain. What it binds is not known. The sample is drawn from a study of T cells in Graves' hyperthyroidism and ophthalmopathy. Study findings and constraints: Most clonotypes expanded in the thyroid (above 0.001) were also present in blood. Using 13 V-J features, a model discriminated ophthalmopathy from stable hyperthyroidism.

Ophthalmopathy cases met thresholds of Clinical Activity Score at least 3, NOSPECS grade at least 4 and duration under 3 months. The junction had 7 bases not matched to a gene; V was cut back by 6 bases and J by 2 bases. Germline V gene sequence: CDR1 SGDLS, CDR2 YYNGEE. CDR3 size: 15 residues. TCR beta CDR3 region amplification was performed from RNA transcripts. HTBI primers were used for first-round RT-PCR of the TCR CDR3. In TCRdb, the multiplex PCR reads were re-called with MiXCR into one record per CDR3 protein. The sample lists around 540,000 distinct CDR3 sequences; about 16% were seen once. The chain has TRBV9 and TRBJ2-1, with 8 bases that match TRBD2. The sample consisted of blood. This TCR was sampled from a woman aged 30 to 39 with Graves' ophthalmopathy. The CDR3 protein is CASTPGTSTYNEQFF. The CDR3 bases are TGTGCCAGCACTCCCGGGACTAGTACCTACAATGAGCAGTTCTTC.